Listed below are T cell receptor beta chains from one sample, sequenced in a study of HIV-infected patients and healthy controls. TCRdb analysed the 5' RACE reads with MiXCR anew, one entry per CDR3 protein. Altogether about 63,000 distinct CDR3 sequences are present, 15% to 20% being singletons, with the ten largest covering under 6.5%. Sequenced: CD4+ T cells from blood. The source is a human donor in good health. Both conserved end residues are part of each CDR3. D genes are given only for firm matches. A row's size may be missing; if present it is once, few, many or a size class.

v_gene	d_gene	j_gene	len	abundance	CDR3nt	CDR3aa
TRBV15	TRBD1	TRBJ2-5	13	many	TGTGCCACCAGTGGGCAGGGGGTCGAGACCCAGTACTTC	CATSGQGVETQYF
TRBV7-2	-	TRBJ2-6	16	few	TGTGCCAGCAGCAACCCAGGGGATCCTGGGGCCAACGTCCTGACTTTC	CASSNPGDPGANVLTF
TRBV7-8	-	TRBJ2-3	14	many	TGTGCCAGCAGCTCACAGCGAAACACAGATACGCAGTATTTT	CASSSQRNTDTQYF
TRBV7-6	TRBD1	TRBJ2-7	14	-	TGTGCCAGCAGCTTAGACAGGGGTAGCTACGAGCAGTACTTC	CASSLDRGSYEQYF
TRBV25-1	-	TRBJ1-1	13	-	TGTGCCAGCAGTGAATTCGGTATAGGGGATGCTTTCTTT	CASSEFGIGDAFF
TRBV14	-	TRBJ2-7	12	few	TGTGCCAGCAGCCAAGACAGCTACGAGCAGTACTTC	CASSQDSYEQYF
TRBV7-2	-	TRBJ1-5	12	many	TGTGCCAGCAGCTTAGCGAATCAGCCCCAGCATTTT	CASSLANQPQHF
TRBV7-2	-	TRBJ2-5	14	few	TGTGCCAGCAGCCCCTACGCCCCCGGGGAGACCCAGTACTTC	CASSPYAPGETQYF
TRBV2	-	TRBJ2-3	11	-	TGTGCCAGCACCTTCACAGATACGCAGTATTTT	CASTFTDTQYF
TRBV5-4	-	TRBJ2-5	15	-	TGTGCCAGCAGCTTCGGAGGGAGGGACAAAGAGACCCAGTACTTC	CASSFGGRDKETQYF
TRBV20-1	-	TRBJ2-6	15	-	TGCAGTGCTAGAGTTGCGGGGTCCGGGGCCAACGTCCTGACTTTC	CSARVAGSGANVLTF
TRBV24-1	TRBD2	TRBJ2-1	15	-	TGTGCCACCAGTGATGCGGGAGGGTCCTACAATGAGCAGTTCTTC	CATSDAGGSYNEQFF
TRBV7-8	-	TRBJ2-3	14	-	TGTGCCAGCAGCTTAGGACAGGCCACAGATACGCAGTATTTT	CASSLGQATDTQYF
TRBV11-1	-	TRBJ1-1	13	-	TGTGCCAGCAGCCCCCCCCGGGGATCGAGAGCTTTCTTT	CASSPPRGSRAFF
TRBV20-1	TRBD2	TRBJ2-7	14	-	TGCAGTGCCATTCCGGGACTAGCAAACTACGAGCAGTACTTC	CSAIPGLANYEQYF
TRBV29-1	TRBD1	TRBJ1-3	14	-	TGCAGCGTCCTAGGGGACAGGGCTGGAAACACCATATATTTT	CSVLGDRAGNTIYF
TRBV19	TRBD1	TRBJ2-7	16	few	TGTGCCAGTAGTCCCGCACGGGGGACAGGGGCTTTCGAGCAGTACTTC	CASSPARGTGAFEQYF
TRBV10-3	TRBD1	TRBJ2-3	15	many	TGTGCCATCAGGGAACCGGGACAGGGTACAGATACGCAGTATTTT	CAIREPGQGTDTQYF
TRBV10-3	-	TRBJ1-5	13	many	TGTGCCATCAGCGGAACAGGGAACCAGCCCCAGCATTTT	CAISGTGNQPQHF
TRBV20-1	-	TRBJ1-5	14	-	TGCAGTGCTAGCCTCCCCAGTGGCAATCAGCCCCAGCATTTT	CSASLPSGNQPQHF
TRBV29-1	-	TRBJ1-5	11	many	TGCAGCGTGAGGGAGGGGCCGTCCCAGCATTTT	CSVREGPSQHF
TRBV19	TRBD2	TRBJ2-3	20	few	TGTGCCAGTAGTATAGCCGCCGGGACTAGCGGATTAGGGGGCACAGATACGCAGTATTTT	CASSIAAGTSGLGGTDTQYF
TRBV6-1	-	TRBJ2-7	14	-	TGTGCCAGCAAAGTGACAATGCTCTCCTACGAGCAGTACTTC	CASKVTMLSYEQYF
TRBV15	-	TRBJ2-2	15	few	TGTGCCACCAGCAGAGACAGATACGGCGCCGGGGAGCTGTTTTTT	CATSRDRYGAGELFF
TRBV24-1	-	TRBJ2-2	16	few	TGTGCCACCAGATCCAAGGGGGAGGGAAGCACCGGGGAGCTGTTTTTT	CATRSKGEGSTGELFF
TRBV6-6	-	TRBJ1-5	14	few	TGTGCCAGCAGTTACTACGGGACCAATCAGCCCCAGCATTTT	CASSYYGTNQPQHF
TRBV20-1	TRBD2	TRBJ2-3	15	-	TGCAGTGCCCCCGGGGCTAGCGGGGGGGCACGTACGCAGTATTTT	CSAPGASGGARTQYF
TRBV7-2	-	TRBJ2-5	15	many	TGTGCCAGCAGCCAGGCAAGGGACCCGCGAGAGACCCAGTACTTC	CASSQARDPRETQYF
TRBV7-2	TRBD1	TRBJ2-2	16	-	TGTGCCAGCAGCTGGCCCGGGACAGCGAACACCGGGGAGCTGTTTTTT	CASSWPGTANTGELFF
TRBV4-3	TRBD2	TRBJ2-1	14	-	TGCGCCAGCAGCCGTCTAGCGGGTTACAATGAGCAGTTCTTC	CASSRLAGYNEQFF
TRBV2	-	TRBJ2-5	12	many	TGTGCCAGCGGTGGGACACAAGAGACCCAGTACTTC	CASGGTQETQYF
TRBV3-1	-	TRBJ1-1	13	-	TGTGCCAGCAGCCAAGAGGGGCCCGGGAGGGCTTTCTTT	CASSQEGPGRAFF
TRBV25-1	TRBD2	TRBJ2-3	14	few	TGTGCCAGCAGTCCAGCGGGGGGGCTAGATACGCAGTATTTT	CASSPAGGLDTQYF
TRBV5-6	TRBD1	TRBJ1-4	18	few	TGTGCCAGCAGCTTTCTGGACAGGGAAGTTGCAACTAATGAAAAACTGTTTTTT	CASSFLDREVATNEKLFF
TRBV24-1	-	TRBJ2-3	12	few	TGTGCCACACAGGGTCCCACAGATACGCAGTATTTT	CATQGPTDTQYF
TRBV7-2	-	TRBJ2-5	14	-	TGTGCCAGCAGCTTGCGGAGATCCCAAGAGACCCAGTACTTC	CASSLRRSQETQYF
TRBV5-1	-	TRBJ2-7	14	-	TGCGCCAGCAGCTTAGAGGGTCCGCCCTACGAGCAGTACTTC	CASSLEGPPYEQYF